A selection of T cell receptor beta chains follows, all from one sample in a study of T-cell memory formation after mild COVID-19. A single record per CDR3 protein comes from TCRdb applying MiXCR to the 5' RACE reads. This table has a few hundred thousand distinct CDR3 sequences, roughly an eighth appearing once. Sequencing was carried out using PBMCs or a T cell subset sorted from them (not recorded which). The receptors shown here come from a man aged 18-30 years who had mild COVID-19 (a few samples of this study predate the infection). Cell type and time point are not known. Both conserved end residues are part of each CDR3. D genes are given only for firm matches. Clone sizes are given selectively: once, few, many, or a class where the clone is expanded.

J | D | size | V | DNA | CDR3
TRBJ2-3 | . | many | TRBV15 | TGTGCCACCAGCAGAGTTAGCGGTAACACAGATACGCAGTATTTT | CATSRVSGNTDTQYF
TRBJ2-3 | TRBD2 | . | TRBV18 | TGTGCCAGCTCCTCACCCGCTAGCGGTCGCACAGATACGCAGTATTTT | CASSSPASGRTDTQYF
TRBJ2-5 | TRBD2 | few | TRBV5-1 | TGCGCCAGCAGCTTAGGACTAGCCGGCAGGTACTTC | CASSLGLAGRYF
TRBJ2-2 | . | . | TRBV5-1 | TGCGCCAGCAGCTTGAATTGGGTAGCGAACACCGGGGAGCTGTTTTTT | CASSLNWVANTGELFF
TRBJ1-3 | TRBD1 | . | TRBV19 | TGTGCCAGTGGACAGGGGGGCACCATATATTTT | CASGQGGTIYF
TRBJ2-1 | . | few | TRBV18 | TGTGCCAGCTCAACAGGTGGTGAGCAGTTCTTC | CASSTGGEQFF
TRBJ1-3 | . | . | TRBV20-1 | TGCAGTGCCCAAGGTTGGGACTCTGGAAACACCATATATTTT | CSAQGWDSGNTIYF
TRBJ1-5 | TRBD1 | . | TRBV19 | TGTGCCAGTAGTATCCGGGACAGGAGACAGCCCCAGCATTTT | CASSIRDRRQPQHF
TRBJ1-5 | . | few | TRBV5-6 | TGTGCCAGCAGCTTTGGGCAACTCGGGGAGGCCCAGCATTTT | CASSFGQLGEAQHF
TRBJ2-2 | TRBD2 | . | TRBV20-1 | TGCAGTGCTCCGGGGGCGGGGGGCCGCACCGGGGAGCTGTTTTTT | CSAPGAGGRTGELFF
TRBJ2-7 | . | . | TRBV4-3 | TGCGCCAGCAGCCAAGAAATGGCAAGGCCTTACGAGCAGTACTTC | CASSQEMARPYEQYF
TRBJ1-1 | . | few | TRBV4-1 | TGCGCCAGCAGCCAAGAACCGGGGACTGAAGCTTTCTTT | CASSQEPGTEAFF
TRBJ2-2 | . | . | TRBV7-9 | TGTGCCAGCAGCAATCGGGCCATCCGGGCCGGGGAGCTGTTTTTT | CASSNRAIRAGELFF
TRBJ2-5 | TRBD1 | . | TRBV7-9 | TGTGCCATCAGCCCTGGGACAGCCGAGACCCAGTACTTC | CAISPGTAETQYF
TRBJ2-2 | . | many | TRBV7-8 | TGTGCCAGCAGCTTAGTATCGACCGGGGAGCTGTTTTTT | CASSLVSTGELFF
TRBJ2-5 | TRBD1 | few | TRBV23-1 | TGCGCCAGCAGTCAGGAGACAGGGGAACGGGAAGAGACCCAGTACTTC | CASSQETGEREETQYF
TRBJ1-2 | . | few | TRBV12-3/TRBV12-4 | TGTGCCAGCGGGGAGCCTAACTATGGCTACACCTTC | CASGEPNYGYTF
TRBJ1-1 | . | . | TRBV5-1 | TGCGCCAGCAGCGCAGGGACGGAGAACACTGAAGCTTTCTTT | CASSAGTENTEAFF
TRBJ2-2 | . | . | TRBV10-3 | TGTGCCATCAGGACTGGACAGTCCGCGAACACCGGGGAGCTGTTTTTT | CAIRTGQSANTGELFF
TRBJ2-1 | TRBD1 | few | TRBV6-6 | TGTGCCAGCAGTTACTCGAGGGACAGGGACTACAATGAGCAGTTCTTC | CASSYSRDRDYNEQFF
TRBJ1-5 | TRBD1 | few | TRBV7-2 | TGTGCCAGCAGCTTAGTGGCAGGGGGTAGCAATCAGCCCCAGCATTTT | CASSLVAGGSNQPQHF
TRBJ2-1 | . | . | TRBV27 | TGTGCCAGCCGCTCCCTAGTGGATGAGCAGTTCTTC | CASRSLVDEQFF
TRBJ1-2 | . | few | TRBV4-2 | TGTGCCACCGGGAGGACTGAGAATGGCTACACCTTC | CATGRTENGYTF
TRBJ2-1 | . | few | TRBV7-2 | TGTGCCAGCAGGGACGGGTCCCTCAATGAGCAGTTCTTC | CASRDGSLNEQFF
TRBJ1-1 | TRBD1 | . | TRBV20-1 | TGCAGTGCTAGGGACAGGCGGCATGGGAACACTGAAGCTTTCTTT | CSARDRRHGNTEAFF
TRBJ2-3 | TRBD1 | many | TRBV7-6 | TGTGCCAGCAGCATCTGGACAGGGGGGGATACGCAGTATTTT | CASSIWTGGDTQYF
TRBJ2-7 | . | many | TRBV7-6 | TGTGCCAGCAGCTTAGCTCCTAGGGGGTTCACCTACGAGCAGTACTTC | CASSLAPRGFTYEQYF
TRBJ2-1 | . | . | TRBV12-3/TRBV12-4 | TGTGCCAGCAGTTTAGCAGCACCCAGAGCCGATGAGCAGTTCTTC | CASSLAAPRADEQFF
TRBJ1-4 | . | . | TRBV20-1 | TGCAGTGCTCAGGACGGGGATGAAAAACTGTTTTTT | CSAQDGDEKLFF
TRBJ2-1 | . | . | TRBV5-6 | TGTGCCAGCAGCTCGACCGGGACTTTTTCCGATGAGCAGTTCTTC | CASSSTGTFSDEQFF
TRBJ1-6 | TRBD1 | few | TRBV4-1 | TGCGCCAGCAGGCCTCCGGGACAGGGGGTGAATTCACCCCTCCACTTT | CASRPPGQGVNSPLHF
TRBJ2-3 | TRBD2 | . | TRBV7-2 | TGTGCCAGCAGCGTAGGACTAGCGGGGCAGTATTTT | CASSVGLAGQYF
TRBJ2-4 | TRBD1 | few | TRBV2 | TGTGCCAGCAGCCCCCGACAGGGCAAAAACATTCAGTACTTC | CASSPRQGKNIQYF
TRBJ2-3 | . | many | TRBV7-6 | TGTGCCAGCAGCTTAGGCCGTCTAGATACGCAGTATTTT | CASSLGRLDTQYF
TRBJ2-5 | . | few | TRBV29-1 | TGCAGCTCGAAGCAGGGTTGGGGAGAGACCCAGTACTTC | CSSKQGWGETQYF
TRBJ1-5 | . | few | TRBV6-2/TRBV6-3 | TGTGCCAGCACCCCACCGGGGTTCAATCAGCCCCAGCATTTT | CASTPPGFNQPQHF
TRBJ1-5 | TRBD1 | few | TRBV20-1 | TGCAGTGCTGCCCCGGGACAGTCCAATCAGCCCCAGCATTTT | CSAAPGQSNQPQHF
TRBJ2-2 | . | many | TRBV7-3 | TGTGCCAGCAGCTTAGGTAACCCGGCCACCGCCGGGGAGCTGTTTTTT | CASSLGNPATAGELFF
TRBJ2-3 | TRBD2 | . | TRBV11-1 | TGTGCCAGCATGCCACCAGCGGGGGGCGCAGATACGCAGTATTTT | CASMPPAGGADTQYF
TRBJ2-1 | . | . | TRBV11-2 | TGTGCCAGCAGCCGAGGTCCGCGGCAGTTCTTC | CASSRGPRQFF
TRBJ1-1 | . | few | TRBV7-9 | TGTGCCAGCAGCGTATGGGAGGGTGAAGCTTTCTTT | CASSVWEGEAFF
TRBJ1-2 | . | . | TRBV28 | TGTGCCAGCAGTTTGGAGCCGGGACGGGAATACGGAGGGTATGGCTACACCTTC | CASSLEPGREYGGYGYTF